This is a list of T cell receptor beta chains from one sample in a study of cytomegalovirus exposure and HLA in healthy donors. Clones were read by immunoSEQ multiplex PCR, and TCRdb kept only the in-frame ones, dropping some. The sample has about 160,000 clones; around 76% are singletons. Sequenced material: PBMCs. All receptors derive from a man between 60 and 70 years old in good health and CMV-seronegative. Both conserved end residues are part of each CDR3. Fields, in order: V gene, clone size, J gene, CDR3 protein. Clone size appears in some rows only: once, few, many, or a class for an expanded clone.

V gene: TRBV7-2; clone size: -; J gene: TRBJ1-6; CDR3 protein: CASSRDSYSPLHF
V gene: TRBV6-4; clone size: -; J gene: TRBJ2-1; CDR3 protein: CASSPGTGSYNEQFF
V gene: TRBV29-1; clone size: -; J gene: TRBJ2-5; CDR3 protein: CSVDRQGGETQYF
V gene: TRBV7-8; clone size: -; J gene: TRBJ2-1; CDR3 protein: CASSTTSGSLGEQFF
V gene: TRBV5-1; clone size: once; J gene: TRBJ2-2; CDR3 protein: CASSWTSGSSGELFF
V gene: TRBV5-1; clone size: -; J gene: TRBJ2-1; CDR3 protein: CASSLARVHEQFF
V gene: TRBV10-3; clone size: -; J gene: TRBJ2-3; CDR3 protein: CAISEGDRGTDTQYF
V gene: TRBV5-1; clone size: -; J gene: TRBJ2-1; CDR3 protein: CASTEGLAGAGPTGNEQFF
V gene: TRBV5-6; clone size: few; J gene: TRBJ1-1; CDR3 protein: CASSPTGTGVLAEAFF
V gene: TRBV19; clone size: -; J gene: TRBJ2-7; CDR3 protein: CASRQENTYEQYF
V gene: TRBV2; clone size: few; J gene: TRBJ1-5; CDR3 protein: CASRTVRNQPQHF
V gene: TRBV5-4; clone size: few; J gene: TRBJ1-6; CDR3 protein: CASSTTGGSPLHF
V gene: TRBV10-3; clone size: -; J gene: TRBJ2-5; CDR3 protein: CAISPAPGLAGLQETQYF
V gene: TRBV11-2; clone size: -; J gene: TRBJ1-4; CDR3 protein: CASSLGVQGGEKLFF
V gene: TRBV7-6; clone size: -; J gene: TRBJ1-2; CDR3 protein: CASSLALGANYGYTF
V gene: TRBV7-2; clone size: -; J gene: TRBJ2-3; CDR3 protein: CASSREKSTQYF
V gene: TRBV27; clone size: -; J gene: TRBJ2-5; CDR3 protein: CASSGLGRPETQYF
V gene: TRBV18; clone size: -; J gene: TRBJ2-3; CDR3 protein: CASSPPPEVDTQYF
V gene: TRBV6-5; clone size: -; J gene: TRBJ2-2; CDR3 protein: CASSYSIPGERELFF
V gene: TRBV4-2; clone size: few; J gene: TRBJ2-3; CDR3 protein: CASSLPGLGRDTQYF
V gene: TRBV27; clone size: -; J gene: TRBJ2-3; CDR3 protein: CASSLTSGGIPSPDTQYF
V gene: TRBV6-1; clone size: -; J gene: -; CDR3 protein: CASSSGTSYEQYF
V gene: TRBV7-7; clone size: few; J gene: TRBJ2-5; CDR3 protein: CASSLERDIETQYF
V gene: TRBV5-1; clone size: -; J gene: TRBJ2-2; CDR3 protein: CASSLLGTEDGELFF
V gene: TRBV7-9; clone size: -; J gene: TRBJ1-3; CDR3 protein: CASQSQGSSGNTIYF
V gene: TRBV7-9; clone size: -; J gene: TRBJ1-4; CDR3 protein: CASSTAPGQGAEKLFF
V gene: TRBV10-1; clone size: few; J gene: TRBJ2-1; CDR3 protein: CASSPSGDKDYNEQFF
V gene: TRBV6-5; clone size: -; J gene: TRBJ2-2; CDR3 protein: CASKRDSVTGELFF
V gene: TRBV30; clone size: -; J gene: TRBJ2-1; CDR3 protein: CAWSVTSSFYNEQFF
V gene: TRBV5-1; clone size: -; J gene: -; CDR3 protein: CASSHPGLAQYEQYF
V gene: TRBV4-3; clone size: -; J gene: TRBJ2-1; CDR3 protein: CASSQGAGRGNEQFF
V gene: TRBV4-1; clone size: once; J gene: TRBJ1-5; CDR3 protein: CASSKGDGQGAGPQHF
V gene: TRBV5-1; clone size: -; J gene: TRBJ1-4; CDR3 protein: CASSIRGGNEKLFF
V gene: TRBV7-8; clone size: -; J gene: TRBJ2-7; CDR3 protein: CASSLGTSGSYEQYF
V gene: TRBV15; clone size: -; J gene: TRBJ2-3; CDR3 protein: CATSRDTVGSGTELDTQYF
V gene: TRBV6-1; clone size: -; J gene: TRBJ2-1; CDR3 protein: CASSDPGGQNEQFF
V gene: TRBV10-3; clone size: -; J gene: TRBJ2-1; CDR3 protein: CAIRLAGGPLDEQFF
V gene: TRBV30; clone size: -; J gene: TRBJ1-1; CDR3 protein: CAWSVKGVGKSNTEAFF
V gene: TRBV4-3; clone size: -; J gene: TRBJ2-2; CDR3 protein: CASSQWLRGSTAGELFF
V gene: TRBV5-1; clone size: -; J gene: TRBJ2-1; CDR3 protein: CASSLTRNDNEQFF
V gene: TRBV5-1; clone size: -; J gene: TRBJ2-4; CDR3 protein: CASSLAATGVRYF
V gene: TRBV6-5; clone size: -; J gene: TRBJ2-2; CDR3 protein: CASRRSRGLSGELFF
V gene: TRBV7-2; clone size: -; J gene: TRBJ2-7; CDR3 protein: CASSSYRGYYEQYF
V gene: TRBV5-1; clone size: -; J gene: TRBJ1-4; CDR3 protein: CASSRSTGGLNEKLFF
V gene: TRBV7-2; clone size: -; J gene: TRBJ1-2; CDR3 protein: CASSLSRVTGVGYTF
V gene: TRBV7-2; clone size: -; J gene: TRBJ2-3; CDR3 protein: CASDGGVADTQYF
V gene: TRBV6-5; clone size: -; J gene: TRBJ1-5; CDR3 protein: CASSPQQVQPQHF
V gene: TRBV7-3; clone size: -; J gene: TRBJ2-2; CDR3 protein: CASSLLPGRTGELFF
V gene: TRBV11-2; clone size: -; J gene: TRBJ2-1; CDR3 protein: CASSQGGTNNEQFF
V gene: TRBV18; clone size: -; J gene: TRBJ2-1; CDR3 protein: CASSPRTDNEQFF
V gene: TRBV19; clone size: -; J gene: -; CDR3 protein: CASSIFPDSYEQYF
V gene: TRBV19; clone size: few; J gene: TRBJ1-2; CDR3 protein: CASSMWQGGDYTF
V gene: TRBV5-1; clone size: -; J gene: TRBJ1-2; CDR3 protein: CASSLGQANYGYTF